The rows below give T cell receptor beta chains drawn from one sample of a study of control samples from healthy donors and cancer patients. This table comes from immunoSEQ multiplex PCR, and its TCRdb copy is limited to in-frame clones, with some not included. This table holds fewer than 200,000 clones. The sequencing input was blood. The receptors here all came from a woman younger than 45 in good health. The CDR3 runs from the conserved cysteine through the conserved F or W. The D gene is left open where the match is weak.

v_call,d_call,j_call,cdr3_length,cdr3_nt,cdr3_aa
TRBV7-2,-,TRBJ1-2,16,TGTGCCAGCAGCTTAAGAGGGGGAGTAGCTAACTATGGCTACACCTTC,CASSLRGGVANYGYTF
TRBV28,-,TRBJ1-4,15,TGTGCCAGCAGGTCTGGGGGGCGGGCTAATGAAAAACTGTTTTTT,CASRSGGRANEKLFF
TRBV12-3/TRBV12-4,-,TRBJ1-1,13,TGTGCCAGCACCTTAAGGAGGATGGGCGGAGCTTTCTTT,CASTLRRMGGAFF
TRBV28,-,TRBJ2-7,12,TGTGCCAGCAGTTTAGGGTTCCACGAGCAGTACTTC,CASSLGFHEQYF
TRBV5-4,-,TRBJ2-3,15,TGTGCCAGCAGCTTGCGTACAGGGATTACAGATACGCAGTATTTT,CASSLRTGITDTQYF
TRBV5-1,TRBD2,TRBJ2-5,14,TGCGCCAGCAGCATCTCTAGCGGGCAAGAGACCCAGTACTTC,CASSISSGQETQYF
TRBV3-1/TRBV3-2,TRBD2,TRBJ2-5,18,TGTGCCAGCAGCCAAGATAACGGACTAGCGGGGGGCAAAGAGACCCAGTACTTC,CASSQDNGLAGGKETQYF
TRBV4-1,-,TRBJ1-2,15,TGCGCCAGCAGCCAAGCCACTGGGGGGGGCTATGGCTACACCTTC,CASSQATGGGYGYTF
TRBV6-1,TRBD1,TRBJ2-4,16,TGTGCCAGCAGTGAATTAGGGACAGGTACCAAAAACATTCAGTACTTC,CASSELGTGTKNIQYF
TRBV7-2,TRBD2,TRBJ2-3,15,TGTGCCAGCAGTACTAGCGGCCAAACGTCCGATACGCAGTATTTT,CASSTSGQTSDTQYF
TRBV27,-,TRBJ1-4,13,TGTGCCAGCAGTTTAAGGGGTTACGGAAAACTGTTTTTT,CASSLRGYGKLFF
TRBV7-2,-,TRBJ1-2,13,TGTGCCAGCAGCTTAGGGAGAAGGACTGGCTACACCTTC,CASSLGRRTGYTF
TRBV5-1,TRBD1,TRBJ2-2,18,TGCGCCAGCAGCCCGACCGGGACAGGGGGCTTGAACACCGGGGAGCTGTTTTTT,CASSPTGTGGLNTGELFF
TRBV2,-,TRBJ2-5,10,TGTGCCAGCAGTAGAGAGACCCAGTACTTC,CASSRETQYF
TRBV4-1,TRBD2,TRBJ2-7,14,TGCGCCAGCAGCCAAGCTAGCGGGGGGCCCGAGCAGTACTTC,CASSQASGGPEQYF
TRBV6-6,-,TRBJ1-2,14,TGTGCCAGCTCACCGGGACGGGATTACTATGGCTACACCTTC,CASSPGRDYYGYTF
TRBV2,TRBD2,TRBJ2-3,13,TGTGCCAGCTCCCGGGGGGGCACAGATACGCAGTATTTT,CASSRGGTDTQYF
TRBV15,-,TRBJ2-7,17,TGTGCCACCAGCAGCCTAATTTCCGGGGCCGGGTTCTACGAGCAGTACTTC,CATSSLISGAGFYEQYF
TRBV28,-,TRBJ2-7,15,TGTGCCAGCAGTTTATCGCCGGGCATGGGCTACGAGCAGTACTTC,CASSLSPGMGYEQYF
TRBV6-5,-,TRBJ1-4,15,TGTGCCAGCAGTATAGAGACAGGAGGGTTCGAAAAACTGTTTTTT,CASSIETGGFEKLFF
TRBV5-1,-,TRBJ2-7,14,TGCGCCAGCAGCTTGGGAGAGGGGTTCTACGAGCAGTACTTC,CASSLGEGFYEQYF
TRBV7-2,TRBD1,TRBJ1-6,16,TGTGCCAGCAGCTTCCCCCAGGGGGCGTTGAATTCACCCCTCCACTTT,CASSFPQGALNSPLHF
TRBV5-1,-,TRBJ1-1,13,TGCGCCAGCAGCTTGGCAGTGAACACTGAAGCTTTCTTT,CASSLAVNTEAFF
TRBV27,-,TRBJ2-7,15,TGTGCCAGCAGTTTCTTAGGGGCGGGGGCTGGCGAGCAGTACTTC,CASSFLGAGAGEQYF
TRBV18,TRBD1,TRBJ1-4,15,TGTGCCAGCTCACTGGGACAGGTCGGGCAGGGTGAACTGTTTTTT,CASSLGQVGQGELFF
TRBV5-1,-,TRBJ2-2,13,TGCGCCAGCATGAACCAGGGCACCGGGGAGCTGTTTTTT,CASMNQGTGELFF
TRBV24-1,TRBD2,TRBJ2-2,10,TGTGCCACCATCGGGAGGAGGATGTTTTTT,CATIGRRMFF
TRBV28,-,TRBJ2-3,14,TGTGCCAGCAGTTGGGCTGAACTCACAGATACGCAGTATTTT,CASSWAELTDTQYF